A selection of T cell receptor beta chains follows, all from one sample in a study of STAT5B mutations in CD4+ large granular lymphocyte leukemia. The method was immunoSEQ multiplex PCR; TCRdb's version includes in-frame clones alone and lacks a portion of them. The profile covers approximately 27,000 clones, with around 81% appearing a single time and less than 0.4% taken by the ten largest. The sample was CD4+ T cells from blood buffy coats. These receptors were taken from a human donor in good health. Both conserved end residues are part of each CDR3. Each record gives: V gene, J gene, CDR3 protein.

V: TRBV7-9
J: TRBJ1-4
CDR3: CASSMDSRIEKLFF

V: TRBV7-2
J: TRBJ1-6
CDR3: CASSLDPQANSPLHF

V: TRBV7-2
J: TRBJ2-5
CDR3: CASSQSTGGAETQYF

V: TRBV9
J: TRBJ2-2
CDR3: CASSVATAGSGGELFF

V: TRBV19
J: TRBJ1-1
CDR3: CASSTNTEAFF

V: TRBV7-9
J: TRBJ2-7
CDR3: CASSLSTSGRPAEQYF

V: TRBV10-1
J: TRBJ2-1
CDR3: CASSELGGEQFF

V: TRBV7-3
J: TRBJ2-1
CDR3: CASSSASGSYNEQFF

V: TRBV18
J: TRBJ2-7
CDR3: CASSPPTSGSSDEQYF

V: TRBV10-3
J: TRBJ2-5
CDR3: CAISSGLAGEGGETQYF

V: TRBV5-6
J: TRBJ1-2
CDR3: CASSLSGTGNGYTF

V: TRBV5-1
J: TRBJ2-3
CDR3: CASSFGNSGGTDTQYF

V: TRBV10-2
J: TRBJ1-5
CDR3: CASSESTRGREPQHF

V: TRBV5-1
J: TRBJ2-6
CDR3: CASSTGTSGANVLTF

V: TRBV28
J: TRBJ1-2
CDR3: CASSNLNGYTF

V: TRBV7-2
J: TRBJ2-3
CDR3: CASSPGLAGGVTDTQYF

V: TRBV15
J: TRBJ2-2
CDR3: CATSRVRAGGAGELFF

V: TRBV7-2
J: TRBJ1-1
CDR3: CASSFVQGKAFF

V: TRBV11-3
J: TRBJ1-3
CDR3: CASSFDRTGRGNTIYF

V: TRBV7-9
J: TRBJ2-5
CDR3: CASSLRSSGSGETQYF

V: TRBV7-8
J: TRBJ2-3
CDR3: CASTGRTSWTDTQYF

V: TRBV11-2
J: TRBJ1-3
CDR3: CASSFSEGLGNTIYF

V: TRBV7-3
J: .
CDR3: CASSLSGTGTYEQYF

V: TRBV6-1
J: TRBJ1-5
CDR3: CASSREEPQHF

V: TRBV6-5
J: TRBJ1-5
CDR3: CASSYSRQGGQHF

V: TRBV10-3
J: TRBJ1-2
CDR3: CAISARAQGPYGYTF

V: TRBV29-1
J: TRBJ1-1
CDR3: CSVPVGNTEAFF